The subject of this entry is one T cell receptor (beta chain). What it recognizes is unknown. This specimen comes from a study of T-cell reconstitution after alpha-beta-depleted transplantation in children. Notes on the study in general: Elevated TCRbeta diversity at day 60 was traced, in some patients, to surviving recipient T cells and thymic progenitors. At one year after transplant, newly produced T cells mostly accounted for T-cell counts and diversity.

J was trimmed by 5 bases and V by 1 base; bases with no gene match: 13. The CDR3 has 16 residues. The V gene's germline CDR1 is SQVTM and CDR2 ANQGSEA. Preparation of the TCRbeta library was carried out with unique molecular identifiers. Via MiXCR, TCRdb re-called the PCR reads, giving one row per CDR3 protein. The sample shows about 440,000 distinct CDR3 sequences, over 40% of them seen only once. Source: PBMCs, taken before TCRalphabeta/CD19-depleted stem cell transplant. This chain uses TRBV29-1 with TRBJ2-7, with 8 bases lining up with TRBD1. This receptor was obtained from a girl between 2 and 10 years old with aplastic anemia, due to receive a stem cell transplant. The CDR3 sequence: CSVEAPRAGGNDEQYF. DNA of the CDR3: TGCAGCGTTGAAGCCCCAAGGGCAGGGGGCAACGACGAGCAGTACTTC.